This TCR beta chain was recorded in a study of cytomegalovirus exposure and HLA in healthy donors. Findings and caveats of the study: The study designated 150 or so TCR beta chains cytomegalovirus-associated.

The table lists this clone with a few counts. Antigen: not known. The V gene end was trimmed by 7 bases and the J gene end by 3 bases; junction bases not matched to a gene: 6. The CDR3 spans 13 residues. The germline V gene has CDR1 SQVTM and CDR2 ANQGSEA. Produced via immunoSEQ multiplex PCR; TCRdb's table is partial and in-frame only. The sample yields about 130,000 clones, roughly 89% seen once. The TCR sequence derives from a woman between 18 and 30 years old in good health and CMV-seronegative. Material for sequencing was PBMCs. This chain connects TRBV29-1 to TRBJ1-1; 9 positions agree with TRBD1. The CDR3 here is CSAHGQGHTEAFF. The CDR3, as DNA: TGCAGCGCCCATGGACAGGGGCACACTGAAGCTTTCTTT.